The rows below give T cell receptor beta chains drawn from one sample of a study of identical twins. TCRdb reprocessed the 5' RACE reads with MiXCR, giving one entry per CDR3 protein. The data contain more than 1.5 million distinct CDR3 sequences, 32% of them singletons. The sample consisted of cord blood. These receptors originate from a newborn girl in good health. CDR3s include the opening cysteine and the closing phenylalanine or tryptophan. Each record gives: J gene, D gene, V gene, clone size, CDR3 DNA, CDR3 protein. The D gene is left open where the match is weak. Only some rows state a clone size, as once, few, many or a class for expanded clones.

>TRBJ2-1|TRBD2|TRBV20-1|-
TGCAGTGCTAGGGGCGGGAGGGCCACGTACAATGAGCAGTTCTTC
CSARGGRATYNEQFF
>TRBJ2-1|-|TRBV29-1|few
TGCAGCGTTTTACCGGCGGGACAGCCTTCCTACAATGAGCAGTTCTTC
CSVLPAGQPSYNEQFF
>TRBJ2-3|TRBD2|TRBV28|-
TGTGCCAGCACAGGGACTAGCGGGAGGTTGCTCACAGATACGCAGTATTTT
CASTGTSGRLLTDTQYF
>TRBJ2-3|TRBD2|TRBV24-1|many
TGTGCCACCAGTGATCGTCCTAGCGGGAGGATTATGGCAGATACGCAGTATTTT
CATSDRPSGRIMADTQYF
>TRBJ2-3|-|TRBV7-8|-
TGTGCCAGCAGCTCACACCGGGACACTATACCTATTATAAGCACAGATACGCAGTATTTT
CASSSHRDTIPIISTDTQYF
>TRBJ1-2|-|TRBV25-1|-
TGTGCCAGCAGTGTCCGGGGTTCGAAGGGCTGCACCTTC
CASSVRGSKGCTF
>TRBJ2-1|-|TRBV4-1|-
TGCGCCAGCAGCGGACACCGGGTTTACGCCCACAATGAGCAGTTCTTC
CASSGHRVYAHNEQFF
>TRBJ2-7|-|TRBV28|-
TGTGCCAGCAGTTTCTCATCTTGGGCTAGCTCCTACGAGCAGTACTTC
CASSFSSWASSYEQYF
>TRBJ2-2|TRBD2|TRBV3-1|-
TGTGCCAGCAGCCCGGGACTAGCGGGGGTCCCCGCGAACACCGGGGAGCTGTTTTTT
CASSPGLAGVPANTGELFF
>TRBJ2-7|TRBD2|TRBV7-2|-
TGTGCCAGCAGCTTATCAGCCCCCTTCGGCGGGGGTTACGAGCAGTACTTC
CASSLSAPFGGGYEQYF
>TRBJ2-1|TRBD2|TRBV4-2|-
TGTGCCAGCAGCCAAGTAGGGCACGGGGGGGCCAGGAATGAGCAGTTCTTC
CASSQVGHGGARNEQFF
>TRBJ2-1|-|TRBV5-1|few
TGCGCCAGCAGTAAGACAGCGTGGGAGCAGCAGTTCTTC
CASSKTAWEQQFF
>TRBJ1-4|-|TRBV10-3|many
TGTGCCATCAGTGACCGGTCTAATGAAAAACTGTTTTTT
CAISDRSNEKLFF
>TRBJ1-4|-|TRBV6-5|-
TGTGCCAGCAGTACGGGTCCCTCGGGAAAACTGTTTTTT
CASSTGPSGKLFF
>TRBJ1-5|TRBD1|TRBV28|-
TGTGCCAGCAGATCCGGGACAGGGGGGCTAAGCAATCAGCCCCAGCATTTT
CASRSGTGGLSNQPQHF
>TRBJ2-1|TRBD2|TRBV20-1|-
TGCAGTGCTAGCCAGCTAGCGGGGTACAATGAGCAGTTCTTC
CSASQLAGYNEQFF
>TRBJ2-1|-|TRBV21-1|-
TGTGCCAGCAGCAAAGGTGGACTAGCCAGCTACAATGAGCAGTTCTTC
CASSKGGLASYNEQFF
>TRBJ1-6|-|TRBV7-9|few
TGTGCCAGCAGCTTAGCGGCAGGACCCAATTCACCCCTCCACTTT
CASSLAAGPNSPLHF
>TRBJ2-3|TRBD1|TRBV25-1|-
TGTGCCAGCGGTGATCCGGACAGGGGTACAGATACGCAGTATTTT
CASGDPDRGTDTQYF
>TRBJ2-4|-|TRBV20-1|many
TGCAGTGCTAGAGACCCAAAGGGGCTAAATTTCAAGCAGTACTTC
CSARDPKGLNFKQYF
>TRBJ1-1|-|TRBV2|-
TGTGCCAGCAGTGCCTCGGGCGGAATGAACACTGAAGCTTTCTTT
CASSASGGMNTEAFF
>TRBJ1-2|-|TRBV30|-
TGTGCCTGGGAGATAAACTATGGCTACACCTTC
CAWEINYGYTF
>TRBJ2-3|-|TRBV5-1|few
TGCGCCAGCAGCCCCGGGACTCTAGTCGGTACGCAGTATTTT
CASSPGTLVGTQYF
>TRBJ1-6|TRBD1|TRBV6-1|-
TGTGCCACTTACACCGGGACAGGGTTTAATTCACCCCTCCACTTT
CATYTGTGFNSPLHF
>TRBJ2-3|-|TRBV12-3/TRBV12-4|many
TGTGCCAGCAGTTTTGAACTAGCTAGCACAGATACGCAGTATTTT
CASSFELASTDTQYF
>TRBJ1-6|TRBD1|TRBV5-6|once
TGTGCCAGCAGCCGGAGGGACAGGGGAAATTCACCCCTCCACTTT
CASSRRDRGNSPLHF
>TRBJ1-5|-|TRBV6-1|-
TGTGCCAGCAGTGAAGACAGGGAGGTCAATCAGCCCCAGCATTTT
CASSEDREVNQPQHF
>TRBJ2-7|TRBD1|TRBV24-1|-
TGTGCCACCAGTGATCCGGGACAGGGGGTGAGAGAGCAGTACTTC
CATSDPGQGVREQYF
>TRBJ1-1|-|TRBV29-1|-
TGCAGCGTTGTGGGGGTGAACACTGAAGCTTTCTTT
CSVVGVNTEAFF
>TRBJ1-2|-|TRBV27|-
TGTGCCAGCAGTTTAAGGGCAGGGTTACATGGCTACACCTTC
CASSLRAGLHGYTF
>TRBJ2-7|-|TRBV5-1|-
TGCGCCAGCAGCTTGGGTTTGGCCCCGAGCTCCTACGAGCAGTACTTC
CASSLGLAPSSYEQYF
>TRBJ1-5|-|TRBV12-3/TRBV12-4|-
TGTGCCAGCAGTTTCTCACCGGGGCAGAAAAGCAATCAGCCCCAGCATTTT
CASSFSPGQKSNQPQHF
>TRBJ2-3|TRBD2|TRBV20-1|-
TGCAGTGCTAGAGATCGGCCAGCGGGGGGCACAGATACGCAGTATTTT
CSARDRPAGGTDTQYF
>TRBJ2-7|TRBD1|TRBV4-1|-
TGCGCCAGCAGCCAATCCGGGACAGGTACCTACGAGCAGTACTTC
CASSQSGTGTYEQYF
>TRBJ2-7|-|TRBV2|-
TGTGCCAGCAGTGATGGACAGAGCCTTTGGGAGCAGTACTTC
CASSDGQSLWEQYF
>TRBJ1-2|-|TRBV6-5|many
TGTGCCAGCAGTTACGGACACTATGGCTACACCTTC
CASSYGHYGYTF
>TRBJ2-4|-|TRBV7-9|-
TGTGCCAGCAGCTTAGAGCCTAGCGTGTGGGAGCAGTACTTC
CASSLEPSVWEQYF
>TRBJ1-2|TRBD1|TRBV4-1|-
TGCGCCAGCAGCCCCATACTGCAAAAACAGGGGGCAGGTAACTATGGCTACACCTTC
CASSPILQKQGAGNYGYTF
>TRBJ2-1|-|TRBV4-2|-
TGTGCCAGCAGCCAAGAATCACTAGCTGCCGATGAGCAGTTCTTC
CASSQESLAADEQFF
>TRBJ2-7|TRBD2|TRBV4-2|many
TGTGCCAGCAGCCAAGCATACTCTAGCGGGAGCTACGAGCAGTACTTC
CASSQAYSSGSYEQYF
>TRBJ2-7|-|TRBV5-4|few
TGTGCCAGCAGCTCGGGACTTAGGGGCTACGAGCAGTACTTC
CASSSGLRGYEQYF
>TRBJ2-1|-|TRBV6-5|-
TGTGCCAGCAGTCACGGACTCACTCAAAATGAGCAGTTCTTC
CASSHGLTQNEQFF
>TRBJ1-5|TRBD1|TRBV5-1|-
TGCGCCAGCAGCTGGGGGGACAGGGGGGATCAGCCCCAGCATTTT
CASSWGDRGDQPQHF
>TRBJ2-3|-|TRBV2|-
TGTGCCAGCACCCAACTAGCCCGCACAGATACGCAGTATTTT
CASTQLARTDTQYF
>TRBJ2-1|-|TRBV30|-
TGTGCCTGGAGTGAAGTCCCGAATGAGCAGTTCTTC
CAWSEVPNEQFF
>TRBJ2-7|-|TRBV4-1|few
TGCGCCAGCAGCCACTGGCAGGGCTACGAGCAGTACTTC
CASSHWQGYEQYF
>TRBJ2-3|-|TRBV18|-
TGTGCCAGCTCCGGGGCGGGCGGAGATACGCAGTATTTT
CASSGAGGDTQYF
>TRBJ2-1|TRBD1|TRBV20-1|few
TGCAGTGCTAGAGATCTCCGAGGGGGCTACTACAATGAGCAGTTCTTC
CSARDLRGGYYNEQFF